This is a list of T cell receptor beta chains from one sample in a study of T cell changes during pregnancy in multiple sclerosis. Produced via immunoSEQ multiplex PCR; TCRdb's table is partial and in-frame only. The table shows about 87,000 clones, with just over 90% occurring only once. The material was peripheral blood, obtained in the third trimester of pregnancy. These receptor sequences come from a female donor in good health, enrolled as a control in a pregnancy study. The CDR3 runs from the conserved cysteine through the conserved F or W. D genes are given only for firm matches. A row's size may be missing; if present it is once, few, many or a size class.

.	TRBV28	.	TRBJ1-5	CASSLGYGQYQPQHF	TGTGCCAGCAGTTTAGGCTACGGACAGTATCAGCCCCAGCATTTT
TRBD2	TRBV5-1	.	TRBJ2-1	CASSFGGALGVNEQFF	TGCGCCAGCAGCTTCGGGGGGGCCTTAGGGGTGAATGAGCAGTTCTTC
.	TRBV9	.	TRBJ2-3	CASSARTGTTSTDTQYF	TGTGCCAGCAGCGCCCGGACCGGGACAACCAGCACAGATACGCAGTATTTT
TRBD2	TRBV5-1	.	TRBJ2-3	CASSLARTSGEVGDTQYF	TGCGCCAGCAGCTTGGCCCGGACTAGCGGGGAGGTCGGAGATACGCAGTATTTT
.	TRBV10-2	once	TRBJ1-2	CASRGTGPRGYTF	TGCGCCAGCCGGGGAACCGGACCCCGAGGCTACACCTTC
TRBD2	TRBV27	.	TRBJ2-1	CASSFLGRSSGGYNEQFF	TGTGCCAGCAGTTTCCTTGGTCGGTCTAGCGGGGGGTACAATGAGCAGTTCTTC
.	TRBV7-9	.	TRBJ2-3	CASSFFGGPSADTQYF	TGTGCCAGCAGCTTTTTCGGGGGGCCCTCAGCGGATACGCAGTATTTT
.	TRBV5-1	.	TRBJ2-1	CASSPGSLGNEQFF	TGCGCCAGCAGCCCGGGATCACTAGGCAATGAGCAGTTCTTC
.	TRBV19	.	TRBJ1-5	CASSILGGGNQPQHF	TGTGCCAGTAGTATCCTAGGGGGAGGGAATCAGCCCCAGCATTTT
.	TRBV2	.	TRBJ2-3	CASSIGGGLTDTQYF	TGTGCCAGCAGCATCGGCGGCGGGCTGACAGATACGCAGTATTTT
.	TRBV7-9	.	TRBJ2-7	CASSHSRGGEQYF	TGTGCCAGCAGCCACTCAAGGGGGGGCGAGCAGTACTTC
.	TRBV7-2	.	TRBJ2-2	CASSPRESGELFF	TGTGCCAGCAGCCCTAGGGAGTCCGGGGAGCTGTTTTTT
TRBD2	TRBV29-1	.	TRBJ2-7	CSVRTSGSYEQYF	TGCAGCGTTCGGACTAGCGGGAGTTACGAGCAGTACTTC
TRBD1	TRBV28	.	TRBJ2-7	CASTDGAGGYEQYF	TGTGCCAGCACCGACGGGGCAGGGGGCTACGAGCAGTACTTC
TRBD1	TRBV5-5	.	TRBJ1-5	CASSSQGDQPQHF	TGTGCCAGCAGCAGTCAGGGGGATCAGCCCCAGCATTTT
.	TRBV14	few	TRBJ1-2	CASSLRADPYGYTF	TGTGCCAGCAGCCTCAGGGCGGATCCTTATGGCTACACCTTC
.	TRBV6-1	.	TRBJ1-4	CASGGGPAGHEKLFF	TGTGCCAGCGGAGGCGGCCCCGCAGGTCATGAAAAACTGTTTTTT
.	TRBV2	.	TRBJ1-5	CASVQGKDQPQHF	TGTGCCAGCGTACAGGGCAAGGATCAGCCCCAGCATTTT
TRBD2	TRBV29-1	.	TRBJ2-3	CSVVAGGGTDTQYF	TGCAGCGTTGTGGCGGGAGGGGGCACAGATACGCAGTATTTT
.	TRBV6-6	.	TRBJ2-7	CASSYAQGLNEQYF	TGTGCCAGCAGTTACGCGCAGGGTCTAAACGAGCAGTACTTC
.	TRBV14	.	TRBJ1-2	CASSQVRAKRLEDGYTF	TGTGCCAGCAGCCAAGTAAGGGCAAAAAGACTGGAGGATGGCTACACCTTC
.	TRBV28	.	TRBJ2-1	CATREGGSYNEQFF	TGTGCCACCAGAGAGGGGGGGTCCTACAATGAGCAGTTCTTC
.	TRBV6-1	.	TRBJ2-3	CASSGAPGLGTQYF	TGTGCCAGCAGTGGAGCTCCAGGCCTTGGTACGCAGTATTTT
.	TRBV7-6	.	TRBJ2-7	CASSLVDIGGSRSEQYF	TGTGCCAGCAGCTTAGTCGATATTGGTGGGAGTCGAAGCGAGCAGTACTTC
TRBD2	TRBV7-2	.	TRBJ2-5	CASSLVTSGPPETQYF	TGTGCCAGCAGCTTAGTGACTAGCGGCCCTCCAGAGACCCAGTACTTC
TRBD1	TRBV19	.	TRBJ2-5	CASSISGGPETQYF	TGTGCCAGTAGTATCTCAGGGGGACCGGAGACCCAGTACTTC
TRBD1	TRBV5-1	.	TRBJ1-1	CASSPGDRENTEAFF	TGCGCCAGCAGCCCAGGGGACAGAGAGAACACTGAAGCTTTCTTT
TRBD2	TRBV5-1	.	TRBJ2-1	CASSSTSGTNNEQFF	TGCGCCAGCAGCTCAACTAGCGGGACCAACAATGAGCAGTTCTTC
.	TRBV21-1	.	TRBJ2-3	CASSKRGRAGGPNTDTQYF	TGTGCCAGCAGCAAAAGAGGTAGAGCGGGAGGGCCGAACACAGATACGCAGTATTTT
TRBD2	TRBV5-1	.	TRBJ2-1	CASSFGTSGGLRQFF	TGCGCCAGCAGCTTCGGGACTAGCGGGGGCCTAAGGCAGTTCTTC
.	TRBV18	.	TRBJ2-7	CASSPPYSSYEQYF	TGTGCCAGCTCACCTCCTTACAGTTCCTACGAGCAGTACTTC
TRBD1	TRBV29-1	.	TRBJ2-7	CSARQGATYEQYF	TGCAGCGCAAGACAGGGGGCCACCTACGAGCAGTACTTC
TRBD2	TRBV7-2	.	TRBJ2-3	CASSLMVAGLSPDTQYF	TGTGCCAGCAGCTTAATGGTAGCGGGATTGTCCCCAGATACGCAGTATTTT
.	TRBV4-1	.	TRBJ1-1	CASSQVGSMNTEAFF	TGCGCCAGCAGCCAAGTGGGCAGCATGAACACTGAAGCTTTCTTT
.	TRBV7-8	.	TRBJ2-1	CASSLDSTRNEQFF	TGTGCCAGCAGCTTAGACAGCACACGCAATGAGCAGTTCTTC
.	TRBV19	.	TRBJ1-5	CASRYSNQPQHF	TGTGCCAGTAGATATAGCAATCAGCCCCAGCATTTT
TRBD1	TRBV27	.	TRBJ2-7	CASSPAFGQGALYEQYF	TGTGCCAGCAGTCCCGCCTTCGGACAGGGGGCGCTCTACGAGCAGTACTTC
TRBD1	TRBV11-3	.	TRBJ1-5	CASSFRDRDNQPQHF	TGTGCCAGCAGCTTCCGGGACAGGGACAATCAGCCCCAGCATTTT
TRBD1	TRBV5-1	.	TRBJ1-1	CASSRGTGVNTEAFF	TGCGCCAGCAGTCGGGGGACAGGGGTGAACACTGAAGCTTTCTTT
.	TRBV6-5	.	TRBJ2-3	CASSYGKRGTDTQYF	TGTGCCAGCAGTTACGGAAAGCGGGGCACAGATACGCAGTATTTT
.	TRBV7-2	.	TRBJ2-4	CASSTQAGGVNIQYF	TGTGCCAGCAGCACCCAGGCCGGGGGAGTAAACATTCAGTACTTC
TRBD1	TRBV29-1	.	TRBJ1-2	CSVEGRTGGRYGYTF	TGCAGCGTTGAAGGCAGGACAGGGGGCCGCTATGGCTACACCTTC
TRBD2	TRBV11-2	.	TRBJ2-7	CASAPSGRFLSYEQYF	TGTGCCAGCGCCCCGAGCGGGAGGTTCCTGTCCTACGAGCAGTACTTC
.	TRBV27	.	TRBJ2-5	CASSLRYGETQYF	TGTGCCAGCAGTTTGAGGTATGGAGAGACCCAGTACTTC
.	TRBV5-5	.	TRBJ2-7	CASSPGVIEQYF	TGTGCCAGCAGCCCGGGGGTCATCGAGCAGTACTTC
.	TRBV18	.	TRBJ2-2	CASSPYSGLRDPGELFF	TGTGCCAGCTCACCGTACTCAGGGCTGCGGGATCCCGGGGAGCTGTTTTTT
.	TRBV5-1	.	TRBJ2-5	CASGPGGGETQYF	TGCGCCAGCGGTCCGGGGGGCGGAGAGACCCAGTACTTC
.	TRBV29-1	.	TRBJ2-1	CPGVSDEQFF	TGCCCGGGAGTAAGCGATGAGCAGTTCTTC
.	TRBV5-6	.	TRBJ2-3	CASSTGGALADTQYF	TGTGCCAGCAGTACAGGGGGGGCCTTGGCAGATACGCAGTATTTT
.	TRBV2	once	TRBJ1-5	CASSERLVDQPQHF	TGTGCCAGCAGTGAACGGTTGGTCGATCAGCCCCAGCATTTT
.	TRBV5-1	.	TRBJ2-5	CASSWGSRPGDVGETQYF	TGCGCCAGCAGCTGGGGATCCCGGCCAGGGGACGTTGGAGAGACCCAGTACTTC
.	TRBV21-1	.	TRBJ2-7	CASSRSSYEQYF	TGTGCCAGCAGCAGGAGCTCCTACGAGCAGTACTTC